This T cell receptor beta chain stems from a study of blood T cells in healthy people across ages. This clonotype was counted only a few times. The use of a sample-barcoded 5' primer and a J-beta primer mix characterized a second PCR of roughly 7 to 11 cycles. TCRdb processed the 5' RACE reads anew with MiXCR; each CDR3 protein has one entry. The sample has about 1.8 million distinct CDR3 sequences; around half are singletons. The specimen sequenced was blood. This receptor was taken from a woman in her 40s in good health.

The CDR3 coding sequence is TGCAGCGCAGCCAGGGGTCGCGGGGGGGGAGAGACCCAGTACTTC. Translated: CSAARGRGGGETQYF. The chain combines TRBV29-1 with TRBJ2-5; 9 bases match TRBD2. Looked up from germline, CDR1 is SQVTM and CDR2 is ANQGSEA. The CDR3 sequence is 15 residues long. V dropped 7 bases and J dropped 4; count of bases not matched to a gene: 13.